This T cell receptor beta chain appears in the sequencing data of a study of cytomegalovirus exposure and HLA in healthy donors. Study conclusions and caveats: The authors enumerated over 150 TCR beta chains as linked to cytomegalovirus. Both high specificity and high sensitivity reportedly marked the classifier's diagnosis of cytomegalovirus status.

Turning to this clone: Its antigen remains unidentified.

The CDR3 is 15 residues long. Germline V lookup: CDR1 MNHNS, CDR2 SASEGT. The V gene lost 3 bases and the J gene lost 5 bases, with 16 bases spanning the gap. TCRdb's copy holds only in-frame clones and misses some; the assay was immunoSEQ multiplex PCR. The top ten hold more than 0.8% of the sample, which has about 71,000 clones, over 90% seen once. The TCR was taken from a woman between 18 and 30 years old in good health and CMV-seronegative. The genes are TRBV6-1 and TRBJ1-2, with D hard to call. Sequencing was performed on PBMCs. The CDR3 spells CASSEARGIGYGYTF. CDR3 coding DNA: TGTGCCAGCAGTGAGGCCAGAGGGATCGGTTATGGCTACACCTTC.